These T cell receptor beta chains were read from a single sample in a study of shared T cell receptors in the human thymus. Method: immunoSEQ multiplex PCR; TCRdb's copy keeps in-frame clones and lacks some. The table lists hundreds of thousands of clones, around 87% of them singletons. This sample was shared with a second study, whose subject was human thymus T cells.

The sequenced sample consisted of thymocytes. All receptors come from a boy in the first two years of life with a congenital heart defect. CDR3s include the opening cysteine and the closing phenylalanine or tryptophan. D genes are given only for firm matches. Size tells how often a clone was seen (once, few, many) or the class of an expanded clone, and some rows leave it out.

CASSLRRRGSTDTQYF | TGTGCCAGCAGCTTAAGGCGGCGGGGTAGCACAGATACGCAGTATTTT | TRBV7-8 | . | TRBJ2-3 | .
CASSPRLREFFNEQFF | TGTGCCAGCAGTCCCCGTTTGCGGGAGTTTTTTAATGAGCAGTTCTTC | TRBV25-1 | . | TRBJ2-1 | TRBD2
CASSSLTGEAFF | TGTGCCAGCAGCTCCCTGACAGGGGAAGCTTTCTTT | TRBV5-6 | . | TRBJ1-1 | TRBD1
CATSREVRGYEQYF | TGTGCCACCAGCAGAGAGGTTAGGGGGTACGAGCAGTACTTC | TRBV15 | few | TRBJ2-7 | .
CASSFRTSGGAVSKNIQYF | TGTGCCAGCTCATTTCGGACTAGCGGGGGGGCCGTGTCCAAAAACATTCAGTACTTC | TRBV18 | few | TRBJ2-4 | TRBD2
CASSVGGTRYEQYF | TGCGCCTCCTCTGTTGGGGGGACCCGCTACGAGCAGTACTTC | TRBV5-1 | . | TRBJ2-7 | .
CASSPGTGSYEQYF | TGTGCCAGCAGCCCCGGGACAGGATCCTACGAGCAGTACTTC | TRBV7-2 | . | TRBJ2-7 | TRBD1
CASSQEIGASASYEQYF | TGCGCCAGCAGCCAAGAAATAGGAGCGAGCGCCTCCTACGAGCAGTACTTC | TRBV4-3 | few | TRBJ2-7 | .
CASTNRDTTLYYEQYF | TGTGCCAGCACCAACCGGGACACAACTCTTTACTACGAGCAGTACTTC | TRBV11-2 | few | TRBJ2-7 | .
CASRGDSTRDGYTF | TGTGCCAGCAGGGGGGACAGCACCAGGGATGGCTACACCTTC | TRBV6-4 | . | TRBJ1-2 | TRBD1
CASGLGRTGGVIKEKLFF | TGTGCTAGTGGTTTGGGTAGGACAGGGGGCGTGATAAAGGAAAAACTGTTTTTT | TRBV12-5 | . | TRBJ1-4 | TRBD1
CASSYRDPYEQYF | TGTGCCAGCAGCTACAGGGATCCCTACGAGCAGTACTTC | TRBV5-6 | . | TRBJ2-7 | .
CASSQVRDRAYEQYF | TGCGCCAGCAGCCAAGTCCGGGACAGGGCCTACGAGCAGTACTTC | TRBV4-3 | few | TRBJ2-7 | TRBD1
CASSQGNGTSRGDTQYF | TGCGCCAGCAGCCAAGGGAACGGGACATCCCGCGGAGATACGCAGTATTTT | TRBV4-3 | . | TRBJ2-3 | .
CASRPGVIGLGNIQYF | TGTGCCAGCCGTCCGGGGGTTATAGGTTTGGGAAACATTCAGTACTTC | TRBV25-1 | . | TRBJ2-4 | .
CAGDSAYGYTF | TGTGCCGGAGACAGTGCCTATGGCTACACCTTC | TRBV6-1 | . | TRBJ1-2 | .
CASSTVTSAGEQYF | TGTGCCAGTAGTACTGTTACTAGCGCGGGCGAGCAGTACTTC | TRBV19 | . | TRBJ2-7 | TRBD2
CASSFRGLSSGNTIYF | TGCGCCAGCAGCTTCAGGGGGCTGAGCTCTGGAAACACCATATATTTT | TRBV5-1 | . | TRBJ1-3 | TRBD1
CASSFASSYEQYF | TGTGCCAGCAGCTTTGCTAGTTCCTACGAGCAGTACTTC | TRBV5-4 | . | TRBJ2-7 | .
CASRLLRGITPLHF | TGCGCCAGCAGATTGCTCCGGGGTATTACACCCCTCCACTTT | TRBV5-1 | . | TRBJ1-6 | .
CASSLDRKHYNEQFF | TGTGCCAGCAGCTTAGACAGGAAACACTACAATGAGCAGTTCTTC | TRBV11-2 | . | TRBJ2-1 | .
CASSTTEQITEAFF | TGTGCCAGCAGCACGACGGAGCAAATCACTGAAGCTTTCTTT | TRBV5-5 | . | TRBJ1-1 | .
CASSQEASWTAFYNEQFF | TGTGCCAGCAGCCAAGAGGCGAGTTGGACAGCCTTCTACAATGAGCAGTTCTTC | TRBV14 | . | TRBJ2-1 | .
CASSKTSVVDTQYF | TGTGCCAGCAGCAAGACTAGTGTCGTAGATACGCAGTATTTT | TRBV21-1 | . | TRBJ2-3 | .
CASSGGAKNIQYF | TGTGCCAGCTCGGGGGGCGCCAAAAACATTCAGTACTTC | TRBV27 | once | TRBJ2-4 | .
CASSVDRKNTDTQYF | TGTGCCAGCAGTGTGGACAGGAAGAACACAGATACGCAGTATTTT | TRBV2 | once | TRBJ2-3 | TRBD1
CASSYEVSGANVLTF | TGTGCCAGCAGCTATGAGGTCTCTGGGGCCAACGTCCTGACTTTC | TRBV2 | . | TRBJ2-6 | .
CASSYPSGANSYEQYF | TGTGCCAGCAGTTATCCAAGCGGGGCGAACTCCTACGAGCAGTACTTC | TRBV6-6 | . | TRBJ2-7 | TRBD2
CASSPPKGQGTGANVLTF | TGTGCCAGCAGTCCCCCAAAAGGACAGGGGACTGGGGCCAACGTCCTGACTTTC | TRBV28 | . | TRBJ2-6 | TRBD1
CASSVALQETQYF | TGTGCCAGCAGTGTCGCGCTACAAGAGACCCAGTACTTC | TRBV6-1 | . | TRBJ2-5 | .
CASTGGEPPNYGYTF | TGTGCCAGCACCGGAGGGGAGCCCCCTAACTATGGCTACACCTTC | TRBV28 | . | TRBJ1-2 | .
CASSQDAAGGGSTDTQYF | TGTGCCAGCAGCCAAGATGCGGCGGGGGGCGGTAGCACAGATACGCAGTATTTT | TRBV14 | . | TRBJ2-3 | TRBD2
CASSLKGEGYEQYF | TGTGCCAGCAGCTTAAAAGGTGAGGGCTACGAGCAGTACTTC | TRBV7-7 | . | TRBJ2-7 | .
CASSRTGQYTEAFF | TGTGCCAGCAGTCGGACAGGGCAATACACTGAAGCTTTCTTT | TRBV27 | . | TRBJ1-1 | TRBD1
CASSLSRDRQETQYF | TGTGCCAGCTCACTAAGTCGGGACAGGCAAGAGACCCAGTACTTC | TRBV18 | . | TRBJ2-5 | TRBD1
CASSPGEGRGQKEKLFF | TGTGCCAGCAGCCCGGGGGAGGGCAGGGGGCAAAAAGAAAAACTGTTTTTT | TRBV5-4 | . | TRBJ1-4 | TRBD1
CASSPPNGVGYEQYF | TGTGCCAGTAGTCCGCCAAACGGTGTCGGCTACGAGCAGTACTTC | TRBV19 | . | TRBJ2-7 | .
CASSEREREVNGELFF | TGTGCCAGCAGTGAAAGAGAGCGGGAGGTGAACGGGGAGCTGTTTTTT | TRBV6-1 | . | TRBJ2-2 | TRBD2
CASSAQGTDTGELFF | TGTGCCAGCAGCGCGCAGGGGACCGACACCGGGGAGCTGTTTTTT | TRBV7-8 | . | TRBJ2-2 | .
CASSPSGRRYNEQFF | TGTGCCAGCAGCCCTAGCGGGAGACGTTACAATGAGCAGTTCTTC | TRBV7-2 | . | TRBJ2-1 | TRBD2
CASSLRLAGSSYNEQFF | TGTGCCAGCAGCCTAAGACTAGCGGGGAGCTCCTACAATGAGCAGTTCTTC | TRBV7-2 | . | TRBJ2-1 | TRBD2
CASSGPWGAGVDEQYF | TGTGCCAGCAGCGGACCTTGGGGAGCGGGAGTAGACGAGCAGTACTTC | TRBV9 | . | TRBJ2-7 | TRBD2
CASSIGQGFNQPQHF | TGTGCCAGTAGTATAGGCCAGGGGTTCAATCAGCCCCAGCATTTT | TRBV19 | few | TRBJ1-5 | .
CASSPPDSFEKLFF | TGTGCCAGCAGCCCCCCCGACAGCTTTGAAAAACTGTTTTTT | TRBV7-9 | once | TRBJ1-4 | .
CASSQDRGRGHYMNTEAFF | TGCGCCAGCAGCCAAGATCGCGGTAGGGGACACTACATGAACACTGAAGCTTTCTTT | TRBV4-3 | once | TRBJ1-1 | .